This T cell receptor (beta chain) was observed in a study of T-cell reconstitution after alpha-beta-depleted transplantation in children. The TCRbeta library incorporated unique molecular identifiers. TCRdb fed the PCR reads into MiXCR, producing one record per CDR3 protein. The sample shows approximately 130,000 distinct CDR3 sequences, about 9.9% of them seen only once. The germline CDR1 and CDR2 sequences are SGHTA and FQGNSA. The CDR3 has 15 residues. The ends were cut back, 1 base at V and 2 bases at J, with 12 bases in the middle. The genes are TRBV7-2 and TRBJ2-7; the D gene could be TRBD1 or TRBD2 (5 bases each). This specimen consisted of PBMCs, mostly from graft donor cells, obtained 180 days after TCRalphabeta/CD19-depleted stem cell transplant. The clonotype was recovered from a girl in the first two years of life who had a stem cell transplant for combined immunodeficiency, so the T cells may come from the graft donor. The CDR3 loop is CASSLGSRGPYEQYF. For the CDR3, the DNA is TGTGCCAGCAGCTTAGGAAGTAGGGGACCCTACGAGCAGTACTTC. The whole variable domain, remainder taken from reference TRBV7-2 and TRBJ2-7, is GAGVSQSPSNKVTEKGKDVELRCDPISGHTALYWYRQSLGQGLEFLIYFQGNSAPDKSGLPSDRFSAERTGGSVSTLTIQRTQQEDSAVYLCASSLGSRGPYEQYFGPGTRLTVT.